One T cell receptor beta chain is described in this entry. Its antigen is undetermined. The data derive from a study of T-cell memory formation after mild COVID-19. General study points: Pre-infection memory held some responding clones, suggesting pre-existing cross-reactive T cells responded. Day 15 to 85 contracting clones showed balanced CD4/CD8; later expanders leaned CD4+.

The V gene lost 2 bases and the J gene lost 3 bases, with 8 bases spanning the gap. The CDR3 contains 14 residues. TCRdb redid the calling of the 5' RACE reads with MiXCR, one entry per CDR3 protein. The sample includes some 320,000 distinct CDR3 sequences, about 13% of them seen just once. The source material was PBMCs or a T cell subset sorted from them (not recorded which). The J gene is TRBJ2-1, the V gene TRBV12-3 or TRBV12-4; D is unresolved. The TCR originated in a man between 18 and 35 years old who had mild COVID-19 (a few samples of this study predate the infection). Cell type and time point are not known. The CDR3 spells CASSLRQNYNEQFF. The CDR3 DNA reads TGTGCCAGCAGTTTAAGGCAGAACTACAATGAGCAGTTCTTC.